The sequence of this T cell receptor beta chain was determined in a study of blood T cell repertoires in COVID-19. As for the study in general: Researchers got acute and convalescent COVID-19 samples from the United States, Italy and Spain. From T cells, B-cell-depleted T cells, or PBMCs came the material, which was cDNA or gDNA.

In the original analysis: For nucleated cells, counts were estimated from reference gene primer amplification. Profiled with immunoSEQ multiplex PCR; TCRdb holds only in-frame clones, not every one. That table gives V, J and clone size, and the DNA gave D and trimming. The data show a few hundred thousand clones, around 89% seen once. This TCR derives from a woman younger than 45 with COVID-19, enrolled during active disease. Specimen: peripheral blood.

The CDR3 nucleotides are TGCGCCAGCAGCCAAGATCTGGGCAACTATGGCTACACCTTC. Amino acids: CASSQDLGNYGYTF. The genes are TRBV4-3 and TRBJ1-2; D not resolved. V was trimmed by 0 bases and J by 2 bases, leaving 7 bases between them. This CDR3 contains 14 residues. Germline loops: CDR1 LGHNA, CDR2 YSLEER.